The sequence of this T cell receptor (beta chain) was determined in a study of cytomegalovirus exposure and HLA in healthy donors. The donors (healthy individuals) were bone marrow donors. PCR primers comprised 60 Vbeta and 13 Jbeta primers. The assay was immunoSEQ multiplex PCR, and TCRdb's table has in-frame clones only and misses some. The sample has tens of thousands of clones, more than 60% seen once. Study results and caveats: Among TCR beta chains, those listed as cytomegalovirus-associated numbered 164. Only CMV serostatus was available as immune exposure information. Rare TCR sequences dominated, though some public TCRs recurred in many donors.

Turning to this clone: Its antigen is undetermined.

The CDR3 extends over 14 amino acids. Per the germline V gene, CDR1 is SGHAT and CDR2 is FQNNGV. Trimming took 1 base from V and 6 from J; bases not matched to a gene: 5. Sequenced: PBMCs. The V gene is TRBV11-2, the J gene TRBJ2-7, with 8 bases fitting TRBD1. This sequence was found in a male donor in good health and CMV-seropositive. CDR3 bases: TGTGCCAGCAGCTTAGGGCAGGGGGCAGGCGAGCAGTACTTC. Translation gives CASSLGQGAGEQYF. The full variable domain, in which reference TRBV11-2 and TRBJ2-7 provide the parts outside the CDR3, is EAGVAQSPRYKIIEKRQSVAFWCNPISGHATLYWYQQILGQGPKLLIQFQNNGVVDDSQLPKDRFSAERLKGVDSTLKIQPAKLEDSAVYLCASSLGQGAGEQYFGPGTRLTVT.